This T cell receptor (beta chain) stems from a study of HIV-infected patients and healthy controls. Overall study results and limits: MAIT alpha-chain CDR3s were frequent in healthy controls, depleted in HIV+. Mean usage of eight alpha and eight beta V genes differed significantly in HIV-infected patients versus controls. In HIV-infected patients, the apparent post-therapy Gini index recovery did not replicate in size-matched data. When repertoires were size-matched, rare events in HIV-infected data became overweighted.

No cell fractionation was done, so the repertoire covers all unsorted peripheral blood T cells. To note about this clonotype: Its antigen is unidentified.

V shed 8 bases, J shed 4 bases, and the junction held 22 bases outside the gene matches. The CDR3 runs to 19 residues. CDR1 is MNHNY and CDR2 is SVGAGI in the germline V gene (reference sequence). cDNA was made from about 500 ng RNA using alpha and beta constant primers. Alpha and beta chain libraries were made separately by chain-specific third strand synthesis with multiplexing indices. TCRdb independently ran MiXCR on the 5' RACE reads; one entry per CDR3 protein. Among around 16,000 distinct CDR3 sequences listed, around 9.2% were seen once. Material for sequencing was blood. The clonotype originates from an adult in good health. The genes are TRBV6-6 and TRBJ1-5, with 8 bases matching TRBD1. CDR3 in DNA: TGTGCCAGCTCCAACTGGGGGGGACAGGACACCGCTGGGAATCAGCCCCAGCATTTT. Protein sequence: CASSNWGGQDTAGNQPQHF.